The clone carrying this TCR beta chain was seen only once. Its antigen is not identified. It is unclear where the CDR3 begins or ends on the DNA, so no DNA is shown, and the CDR3 is as TCRdb lists it. This specimen belongs to a study of identical twins. Every donor was a healthy Caucasian. The CDR3 extends over 13 residues, inclusive of both ends. The V gene's germline CDR1 is SQVTM and CDR2 ANQGSEA. Study-level results: Weaker excess sharing between twins was seen in beta out-of-frame sequences. Invariant T cells like MAIT and iNKT could partly confound the zero-insertion analyses.

TCRdb independently ran MiXCR on the 5' RACE reads; one entry per CDR3 protein. The table shows 1,800,000 or so distinct CDR3 sequences, with about 32% occurring only once. This rearrangement joins TRBV29-1 to TRBJ1-6. Specimen: cord blood. The source of this sequence is a newborn girl in good health. This CDR3 is CSVGEGTDSPPHF.